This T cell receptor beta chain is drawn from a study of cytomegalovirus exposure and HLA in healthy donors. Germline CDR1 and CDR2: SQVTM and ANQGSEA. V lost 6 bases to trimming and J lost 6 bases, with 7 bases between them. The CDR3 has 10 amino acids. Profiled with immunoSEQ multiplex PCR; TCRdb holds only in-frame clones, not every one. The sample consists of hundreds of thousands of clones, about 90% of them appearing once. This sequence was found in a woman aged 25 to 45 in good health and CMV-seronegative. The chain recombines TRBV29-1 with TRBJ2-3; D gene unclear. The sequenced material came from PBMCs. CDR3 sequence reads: CSVASDTQYF. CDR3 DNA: TGCAGCGTAGCCTCGGATACGCAGTATTTT.